The 27 T cell receptor beta chains below all came from one sample that was sequenced in a study of blood T cell repertoires in COVID-19. This table comes from immunoSEQ multiplex PCR, and its TCRdb copy is limited to in-frame clones, with some not included. The sample shows some 60,000 clones, approximately 83% of them seen only once. The sequenced sample was peripheral blood. These receptors came from a man aged 80 or over with COVID-19, enrolled during active disease.

This clone was detected once. The chain has TRBV6-9 and TRBJ1-3; 10 bases map to TRBD1. The CDR3 contains 17 residues. With 5 bases clipped from V and 0 bases from J, the junction kept 7 bases outside the gene matches. CDR1 is MNHGY and CDR2 is SVAAGI in the germline V gene. CDR3 DNA sequence: TGTGCCAGCAGTCCCGGGACAGGGGCCGGCTCTGGAAACACCATATATTTT. Its translation: CASSPGTGAGSGNTIYF.

The V gene is TRBV21-1, the J gene TRBJ1-2; the tabulated D call, TRBD1, remains unverified against the DNA. TRBV21-1 is a listed pseudogene. This CDR3 contains 17 residues. CDR3 in amino acids: CASSKGQACDGPYGYTF. CDR3 in DNA: TGTGCCAGCAGCAAAGGGCAGGCCTGCGATGGCCCCTATGGCTACACCTTC.

The chain combines TRBV19 with TRBJ1-1; TRBD1 might be the D (5 bases). The V end lost 3 bases, the J end lost 11 bases, and 19 bases lay between the germline ends. The CDR3 spans 14 residues. The V gene's germline CDR1 is LNHDA and CDR2 SQIVND (reference sequence). The DNA of the CDR3 is TGTGCCAGTAGTATGCAGGGTTTGGATCCAAGGGCTTTCTTT. Its translation: CASSMQGLDPRAFF.

V usage is TRBV5-1 and J usage is TRBJ2-1; TRBD1 matches at 7 bases. This CDR3 contains 16 residues. The ends lost 1 base at V and 1 base at J; junction bases unmatched: 5. CDR1 is SGHRS and CDR2 is YFSETQ in the germline V gene. CDR3 sequence (DNA): TGCGCCAGCAGCTTGCTGGGGACAGCTTCCTACAATGAGCAGTTCTTC. It is translated as CASSLLGTASYNEQFF.

The CDR3 DNA follows: TGCGCCAGCAGCCAACTAGCGGGTAAGCAGTTCTTC. It codes for CASSQLAGKQFF. The chain carries TRBV4-3 and TRBJ2-1; 8 bases align to TRBD2. CDR3 length: 12 residues. V was clipped by 2 bases and J by 11 bases; unmatched bases: 2. Germline lookup yields CDR1 LGHNA and CDR2 YSLEER.

This sequence joins TRBV25-1 and TRBJ2-5; D may be TRBD2 (6 bases). From germline, CDR1 is MGHDK and CDR2 SYGVNS. This CDR3 has 13 amino acids. Between the trimmed V and J ends, which lost 7 bases and 1 base, there was a span of 10 bases. The CDR3: CASTRSGQETQYF. CDR3 DNA sequence: TGTGCCAGCACTCGTAGCGGCCAAGAGACCCAGTACTTC.

This chain links TRBV19 with TRBJ1-1, with 9 positions matching TRBD1. V trimming: 5 bases; J trimming: 5 bases; junction bases outside the gene matches: 9. The length of the CDR3 is 15 residues. Germline V gives CDR1 LNHDA, CDR2 SQIVND (reference sequence). The CDR3, as DNA: TGTGCCAGTAGTGACACCGGGACAGGGTGGACTGAAGCTTTCTTT. This encodes CASSDTGTGWTEAFF.

This sequence joins TRBV7-2 and TRBJ1-4; perhaps TRBD1 as D (5 bases). Trimming removed 2 bases at V and 6 bases at J, with 13 bases between. The CDR3 covers 15 residues. Germline lookup yields CDR1 SGHTA and CDR2 FQGNSA. CDR3 residues: CASSLYGGGDEKLFF. The CDR3 DNA follows: TGTGCCAGCAGCTTATATGGGGGAGGGGATGAAAAACTGTTTTTT.

The chain joins TRBV6-6 to TRBJ2-2; 7 bases agree with TRBD1. This CDR3 region has 16 residues. Unmatched junction bases numbered 9, after V lost 4 bases and J lost 4 bases. The germline V gene encodes CDR1 MNHNY and CDR2 SVGAGI (reference sequence). This chain's CDR3 is CASSSQGIRGTGELFF. The CDR3 DNA reads as TGTGCCAGCAGTTCACAGGGGATCCGGGGCACCGGGGAGCTGTTTTTT.

The V call is TRBV25-1, the J call TRBJ2-5; D is uncertain. The CDR3 consists of 11 residues. V was shortened by 4 bases and J by 9 bases, with 9 bases between the two germline ends. Germline V gene data show CDR1 as MGHDK and CDR2 as SYGVNS. CDR3 amino acids: CASSALGAQYF. DNA for the CDR3: TGTGCCAGCAGTGCCTTAGGAGCCCAGTACTTC. Using reference TRBV25-1 and TRBJ2-5 for the parts outside the CDR3, the full variable domain is EADIYQTPRYLVIGTGKKITLECSQTMGHDKMYWYQQDPGMELHLIHYSYGVNSTEKGDLSSESTVSRIRTEHFPLTLESARPSHTSQYLCASSALGAQYFGPGTRLLVL.

This CDR3 reads CASSKDWEVLYGYTF. As DNA, the CDR3 is TGTGCCAGCAGCAAGGATTGGGAGGTCCTGTATGGCTACACCTTC. The chain carries TRBV7-2 and TRBJ1-2; D call uncertain. With 5 bases removed from V and 5 bases from J, the gap between germline ends came to 18 bases. This CDR3 is 15 amino acids long. Per germline, CDR1 SGHTA and CDR2 FQGNSA.

V usage is TRBV15 and J usage is TRBJ2-3; unclear D gene. V lost 5 bases, J lost 3 bases, and 12 bases lay in between. Germline loops: CDR1 LNHNV, CDR2 YYDKDF (reference sequence). The CDR3 is made up of 14 amino acids. The CDR3 DNA sequence: TGTGCCACCAGCGAGAACGGAGTAACAGATACGCAGTATTTT. Encoded protein: CATSENGVTDTQYF.

This sequence joins TRBV12-5 and TRBJ2-3; TRBD1 matches at 9 bases. Per the germline V gene, CDR1 is LGHNT and CDR2 is FRNRAP. The CDR3 runs 15 residues. V lost 1 base, J lost 3 bases, and 2 bases stayed unmatched. CDR3 sequence: CASGLGTGETDTQYF. CDR3 coding DNA: TGTGCTAGTGGTTTGGGGACAGGGGAGACAGATACGCAGTATTTT.

The chain combines TRBV7-8 with TRBJ1-1; D unclear. Germline CDR1 reads SGHVS; CDR2 reads FQNEAQ. This CDR3 has 13 residues. Trimming left V 1 base short and J 1 base short, with 4 bases between. In DNA form, the CDR3 reads TGTGCCAGCAGCTTAGGTAAGAACACTGAAGCTTTCTTT. This encodes CASSLGKNTEAFF.

The chain has TRBV6-2 or TRBV6-3 and TRBJ1-4; 8 nucleotides match TRBD1. V lost 5 bases, J lost 6 bases, and 14 bases stayed unmatched. The CDR3 sequence is 17 residues long. CDR1 and CDR2 from the germline V gene are MNHEY and SVGEGT. The CDR3 nucleotides read TGTGCCAGCAGTCGTCCCAGATTGGACAGGGCTTATGAAAAACTGTTTTTT. Translating it yields CASSRPRLDRAYEKLFF.

V usage is TRBV4-2 and J usage is TRBJ1-2; 7 nucleotides line up with TRBD1. The CDR3 sequence is 14 residues long. The germline V gene encodes CDR1 LGHNA and CDR2 YNFKEQ. The ends lost 1 base at V and 8 bases at J; junction bases unmatched: 7. This chain's CDR3 is CASSQGGQGGGYTF. CDR3 DNA sequence: TGTGCCAGCAGCCAAGGAGGGCAGGGGGGAGGCTACACCTTC.

V is TRBV5-4 and J is TRBJ1-1, with D possibly TRBD1 on 5 matching bases. In germline, CDR1 is SGHNT, CDR2 YYREEE (reference sequence). The CDR3 sequence is 14 residues long. V was clipped by 1 base and J by 1 base, with 8 bases between them. CDR3 region: CASSLTGQNTEAFF. The CDR3 region has the DNA TGTGCCAGCAGCTTGACAGGACAGAACACTGAAGCTTTCTTT.

The chain combines TRBV6-4 with TRBJ2-1, with 10 bases fitting TRBD2. This CDR3 contains 16 residues. Germline V lookup: CDR1 MRHNA, CDR2 SNTAGT. J was trimmed by 7 bases and V by 3 bases; bases with no gene match: 9. The CDR3, as DNA: TGTGCCAGCAGTGAGCTAGCGGGAGTTTCAGTGAATGAGCAGTTCTTC. This codes for CASSELAGVSVNEQFF.

This CDR3 is CASSSTSGGVYEQYF. In DNA form, the CDR3 reads TGTGCCAGCAGCAGCACTAGCGGGGGGGTGTACGAGCAGTACTTC. The V call is TRBV5-4, the J call TRBJ2-7; 13 bases line up with TRBD2. The CDR3 runs to 15 residues. J lost 4 bases, V lost 4 bases, and 5 bases had no gene match. Germline V gives CDR1 SGHNT, CDR2 YYREEE (reference sequence). The full variable domain, rest sourced from reference TRBV5-4 and TRBJ2-7, is ETGVTQSPTHLIKTRGQQVTLRCSSQSGHNTVSWYQQALGQGPQFIFQYYREEENGRGNFPPRFSGLQFPNYSSELNVNALELDDSALYLCASSSTSGGVYEQYFGPGTRLTVT.

In DNA, the CDR3 is TGCGCCAGCAGCTCGGACAGACTCCAAGAGACCCAGTACTTC. Translated, it gives CASSSDRLQETQYF. The chain recombines TRBV5-1 with TRBJ2-5, with a weak D call TRBD1 (6 bases). The germline V gene encodes CDR1 SGHRS and CDR2 YFSETQ. The CDR3 totals 14 residues. V lost 3 bases and J 1 base, leaving 10 bases between the germline ends.

This sequence joins TRBV21-1 and TRBJ2-1; the table's D call, TRBD2, has no DNA check behind it. TRBV21-1 is an annotated pseudogene. The CDR3 totals 17 residues. CDR3 protein: CASSKVGQGRAYNEQFF. The CDR3 coding sequence is TGTGCCAGCAGCAAAGTCGGGCAGGGGAGGGCCTACAATGAGCAGTTCTTC.

The chain has TRBV14 and TRBJ2-1; 7 nucleotides agree with TRBD1. The CDR3 has 15 amino acids. Germline V gene lookup returns CDR1 SGHDN and CDR2 FVKESK. Losses at the gene ends were 4 bases for V and 5 bases for J; bases not matched to a gene: 8. This CDR3 is CASSRDRARDNEQFF. CDR3 coding DNA: TGTGCCAGCAGCCGCGACAGGGCACGGGACAATGAGCAGTTCTTC.

The V gene is TRBV27, the J gene TRBJ2-7; TRBD2 might be the D (5 bases). Trimming took off 2 bases at V and 4 bases at J, with 15 bases between the two ends. The CDR3 loop spans 15 amino acids. From germline, CDR1 is MNHEY and CDR2 SMNVEV (reference sequence). The CDR3 nucleotides are TGTGCCAGCAGTTTAAGCGTGGGCTCGGGGTACGAGCAGTACTTC. It specifies CASSLSVGSGYEQYF.

This clone was detected only once. V and J are TRBV24-1 and TRBJ1-1, with 9 positions matching TRBD1. This CDR3 has 16 amino acids. Germline V gene sequence: CDR1 KGHDR, CDR2 SFDVKD. The V segment lost 7 bases and the J segment 1 base; nucleotides outside the gene matches: 9. This chain's CDR3 is CATSKGSGQGNTEAFF. CDR3 bases: TGTGCCACCAGCAAAGGCTCGGGACAGGGGAACACTGAAGCTTTCTTT.

The V gene is TRBV9, the J gene TRBJ1-1; a possible D gene is TRBD1 (6 bases). The germline V gene encodes CDR1 SGDLS and CDR2 YYNGEE. This CDR3 region has 15 residues. V was cut by 2 bases and J by 3 bases, with 14 bases left in between. The CDR3 here is CASSVRTGSDTEAFF. CDR3 sequence (DNA): TGTGCCAGCAGCGTGCGTACAGGGAGTGACACTGAAGCTTTCTTT.

V gene TRBV7-2 combines with J gene TRBJ2-5; TRBD1 aligns across 7 bases. The CDR3 sequence is 14 residues long. Germline V gives CDR1 SGHTA, CDR2 FQGNSA. The junction had 9 bases not matched to a gene; V was cut back by 6 bases and J by 5 bases. The CDR3 bases are TGTGCCAGCAGTTACGACAGGGCTGGGGAGACCCAGTACTTC. Amino acids: CASSYDRAGETQYF. The complete variable domain, with remaining parts taken from reference TRBV7-2 and TRBJ2-5, reads GAGVSQSPSNKVTEKGKDVELRCDPISGHTALYWYRQSLGQGLEFLIYFQGNSAPDKSGLPSDRFSAERTGGSVSTLTIQRTQQEDSAVYLCASSYDRAGETQYFGPGTRLLVL.

V gene TRBV6-1 combines with J gene TRBJ1-2; D gene ambiguous. The CDR3 is 16 residues long. Trimming took off 2 bases at V and 4 bases at J, with 17 bases between the two ends. Germline CDR1 reads MNHNS; CDR2 reads SASEGT. The CDR3 sequence: CASSENGSGLLYGYTF. Written as DNA, the CDR3 is TGTGCCAGCAGTGAAAACGGGTCCGGACTTCTCTATGGCTACACCTTC.